Shown below are 32 T cell receptor beta chains from a single sample sequenced in a study of cytomegalovirus exposure and HLA in healthy donors. In the PCR, 60 Vbeta and 13 Jbeta primers were used. Generated by immunoSEQ multiplex PCR, the TCRdb table keeps only in-frame clones and is missing some. Counted here are over 150,000 clones, more than 60% occurring once; the ten biggest clones make up 4.9%. Input material: PBMCs. The receptors stem from a male donor in good health and CMV-seronegative.

In regard to this clone: An end of the junction differs from the germline gene, which may be a read error. The chain couples TRBV7-9 to TRBJ2-3, with 12 bases fitting TRBD2. The CDR3 length is 16 residues. The germline V gene encodes CDR1 SEHNR and CDR2 FQNEAQ (reference sequence). The chain's CDR3 is CVSSSGLAGSTDTQYF. For the CDR3, the DNA is TGTGTCAGCAGCTCCGGACTAGCGGGGAGCACAGATACGCAGTATTTT.

The chain couples TRBV6-5 to TRBJ2-3; 7 bases are a match to TRBD2. The V segment lost 6 bases and the J segment 3 bases; nucleotides outside the gene matches: 6. The CDR3 is 14 residues long. Germline V CDR1 and CDR2: MNHEY, SVGAGI. CDR3 nucleotide sequence: TGTGCCAGCAGCCGTAGGGAGGGTACAGATACGCAGTATTTT. Its translation is CASSRREGTDTQYF.

The genes are TRBV6-5 and TRBJ2-3, with TRBD2 identical over 10 bases. CDR3 length equals 16 residues. Germline V gene data show CDR1 as MNHEY and CDR2 as SVGAGI. The V gene end was trimmed by 4 bases and the J gene end by 3 bases; junction bases not matched to a gene: 7. The CDR3 nucleotides read TGTGCCAGCAGTTGGGGGACTAGCGTGACGACAGATACGCAGTATTTT. Translated: CASSWGTSVTTDTQYF.

The V and J genes are TRBV28 and TRBJ1-4, with 7 bases aligning to TRBD1. V lost 6 bases, J lost 7 bases, and 14 bases stayed unmatched. CDR3 length: 16 amino acids. Germline CDR1 is MDHEN and CDR2 is SYDVKM. The CDR3 region has the DNA TGTGCCAGCAGCCATAGGACAGGCCCACACGGTGAAAAACTGTTTTTT. Its protein is CASSHRTGPHGEKLFF.

The chain couples TRBV6-5 to TRBJ1-2; unclear D gene. The CDR3 length is 13 residues. V was shortened by 2 bases and J by 5 bases, with 9 bases between the two germline ends. In germline, CDR1 is MNHEY, CDR2 SVGAGI. CDR3 sequence: CASSYDGRYGYTF. As DNA, the CDR3 is TGTGCCAGCAGTTACGACGGGAGATATGGCTACACCTTC.

This rearrangement joins TRBV2 to TRBJ1-5; D unresolved. Germline CDR1 is SNHLY and CDR2 is FYNNEI. The CDR3 sequence is 13 residues long. The V end was cut by 2 bases, the J end by 6 bases, with 8 bases between. The CDR3 DNA follows: TGTGCCAGCAGTGAACTTCCGGGTCAGCCCCAGCATTTT. Protein sequence: CASSELPGQPQHF.

The gene calls are TRBV5-1 and TRBJ2-3, with a tentative D call TRBD1 (5 bases). This CDR3 contains 14 residues. CDR1 and CDR2 (germline): SGHRS, YFSETQ. With 4 bases removed from V and 2 bases from J, the gap between germline ends came to 11 bases. The CDR3 DNA sequence: TGCGCCAGCAGCGAAGACAGATTCACAGATACGCAGTATTTT. It translates to CASSEDRFTDTQYF.

The CDR3 spells CASSRGGGSNTGELFF. CDR3 nucleotides: TGTGCCAGCAGTCGCGGGGGAGGAAGTAACACCGGGGAGCTGTTTTTT. The rearrangement joins TRBV6-6 to TRBJ2-2; 7 nucleotides align to TRBD2. Unmatched junction bases numbered 8, after V lost 5 bases and J lost 2 bases. Germline assignment: CDR1 MNHNY and CDR2 SVGAGI (reference sequence). The CDR3 length is 16 residues.

V gene TRBV19 combines with J gene TRBJ1-6; a possible D gene is TRBD1 (6 bases). Per the germline V gene, CDR1 is LNHDA and CDR2 is SQIVND (reference sequence). The CDR3 runs to 14 residues. V shed 4 bases and J shed 11 bases, with 15 bases lying between them. CDR3 region: CASSTTGMDPPLHF. In DNA form, the CDR3 reads TGTGCCAGTAGTACCACAGGGATGGATCCACCCCTCCACTTT.

The V call is TRBV5-8, the J call TRBJ2-5; D is possibly TRBD1 (5 bases). Germline CDR1 is SGHTS and CDR2 is YDEGEE. The germline V and J ends were trimmed by 4 bases and 5 bases, with 9 bases remaining between them. The CDR3 loop spans 12 amino acids. Here the CDR3 DNA reads TGTGCCAGCAGCCCGGACAAGGAGACCCAGTACTTC. Protein sequence: CASSPDKETQYF.

The rearrangement links TRBV19 to TRBJ1-3; 9 positions match TRBD1. Germline V gives CDR1 LNHDA, CDR2 SQIVND (reference sequence). This CDR3 has 18 residues. V shed 0 bases and J 2 bases; nucleotides not matched to a gene: 8. Here the CDR3 reads CASSIDRPGQGTGNTIYF. The CDR3 DNA sequence: TGTGCCAGTAGTATAGACCGACCGGGACAGGGAACTGGAAACACCATATATTTT. The entire variable domain, with the rest obtained from reference TRBV19 and TRBJ1-3, is as follows: DGGITQSPKYLFRKEGQNVTLSCEQNLNHDAMYWYRQDPGQGLRLIYYSQIVNDFQKGDIAEGYSVSREKKESFPLTVTSAQKNPTAFYLCASSIDRPGQGTGNTIYFGEGSWLTVV.

The CDR3 DNA is TGTGCCAGCAGCTTAGAAGACAGGGGTGAGGGCTACACCTTC. Protein: CASSLEDRGEGYTF. The rearrangement uses TRBV7-7 and TRBJ1-2; 8 positions agree with TRBD1. With 1 base clipped from V and 8 bases from J, the junction kept 6 bases outside the gene matches. The CDR3 is 14 amino acids. The germline gives CDR1 SSHAT, CDR2 FNYEAQ (reference sequence).

The chain uses TRBV4-1 and TRBJ2-3; D is undetermined. Germline V gene data show CDR1 as MGHRA and CDR2 as YSYEKL. This CDR3 has 15 amino acids. Trimming removed 1 base at V and 1 base at J, with 9 bases between. CDR3 loop: CASSQGQVRTDTQYF. For the CDR3, the DNA is TGCGCCAGCAGCCAAGGGCAGGTACGCACAGATACGCAGTATTTT.

The chain is built from TRBV6-6 and TRBJ1-2; D gene ambiguous. V dropped 6 bases and J dropped 1 base, with 12 bases sitting between them. Germline CDR1 MNHNY, CDR2 SVGAGI (reference sequence). The CDR3 contains 14 residues. The CDR3 is CASRPYTVNYGYTF. In DNA form, the CDR3 reads TGTGCCAGCAGGCCTTATACAGTTAACTATGGCTACACCTTC.

A remark on this clone: At one end, the junction sequence differs from germline, possibly due to a read error. The chain has TRBV2 and TRBJ2-6, with 9 positions matching TRBD1. CDR3 length equals 19 residues. Germline V CDR1 and CDR2: SNHLY, FYNNEI. The CDR3 DNA is TGTGCCAGCAGCGGACAGGGGACGAGATTGAGCTCTGGGGCCAACGTCCTGATTTTC. It encodes CASSGQGTRLSSGANVLIF.

The CDR3 nucleotides read TGTGCCAGCAGCCACCGGACTAGCGGGAGTGGAGATACGCAGTATTTT. This sequence encodes CASSHRTSGSGDTQYF. The V gene is TRBV5-4, the J gene TRBJ2-3; 13 positions agree with TRBD2. This CDR3 is 16 amino acids long. V shed 4 bases and J 5 bases; nucleotides not matched to a gene: 7. CDR1 is SGHNT and CDR2 is YYREEE in the germline V gene (reference sequence).

This clone was seen a few times. V and J are TRBV19 and TRBJ2-2, with 13 bases aligning to TRBD2. The V and J ends lost 1 base and 5 bases, in that order; junction bases with no gene match: 4. The CDR3 totals 17 residues. Germline assignment: CDR1 LNHDA and CDR2 SQIVND (reference sequence). The CDR3 coding sequence is TGTGCCAGTAGTATAGGACTAGCGGGAGGAGGGACCGGGGAGCTGTTTTTT. This sequence encodes CASSIGLAGGGTGELFF.

The J gene is TRBJ1-1, the V gene TRBV11-1; D is ambiguous. Trimming removed 5 bases from V and 2 bases from J, with 18 bases in between. The CDR3 consists of 16 residues. Germline V gene lookup returns CDR1 SGHAT and CDR2 FQDESV (reference sequence). The CDR3 reads CASSSSTGFFNTEAFF. The CDR3 coding sequence is TGTGCCAGCAGCAGTAGTACGGGGTTTTTTAACACTGAAGCTTTCTTT.

The rearrangement links TRBV28 to TRBJ2-2; 14 nucleotides line up with TRBD2. Per germline, CDR1 MDHEN and CDR2 SYDVKM. V was clipped by 0 bases and J by 7 bases; unmatched bases: 4. CDR3 length: 17 residues. This CDR3 reads CASSLWGTSGRVGELFF. In DNA form, the CDR3 reads TGTGCCAGCAGTTTATGGGGGACTAGCGGGAGAGTCGGGGAGCTGTTTTTT.

The V and J genes are TRBV19 and TRBJ2-4; 9 bases match TRBD2. The CDR3 contains 15 residues. Germline assignment: CDR1 LNHDA and CDR2 SQIVND (reference sequence). J lost 8 bases, V lost 3 bases, and 8 bases had no gene match. In DNA, the CDR3 is TGTGCCAGTAGTATGGGACTAGCTGGGAGGGACATTCAGTACTTC. Translation gives CASSMGLAGRDIQYF.

The chain joins TRBV7-2 to TRBJ1-5, with a weak D call TRBD1 (5 bases). There are 15 residues in the CDR3. With 4 bases removed from V and 6 bases from J, the gap between germline ends came to 16 bases. Germline-derived CDR1 and CDR2 are SGHTA and FQGNSA. CDR3 bases: TGTGCCAGCAGCTCCTCGGGAGGGGTTAGTCAGCCCCAGCATTTT. This sequence encodes CASSSSGGVSQPQHF.

V and J are TRBV5-1 and TRBJ2-2, with a possible D match to TRBD2 (5 bases). V lost 3 bases, J lost 6 bases, and 9 bases lay in between. Germline V gene sequence: CDR1 SGHRS, CDR2 YFSETQ. The CDR3 is 13 amino acids. The DNA of the CDR3 is TGCGCCAGCAGCTCTCGGGATGCCGGGGAGCTGTTTTTT. Its protein product is CASSSRDAGELFF.

This clone was observed a single time. Compared with germline, one end of the junction differs, possibly owing to a read error. J is TRBJ2-1 and V is TRBV5-4; 10 bases are shared with TRBD2. Germline CDR1 reads SGHNT; CDR2 reads YYREEE (reference sequence). The CDR3 covers 15 residues. As DNA, the CDR3 is TGTGCCAGCAGCCCCCTAGCGGGGGATTACAATGGGCAGTTCTTC. Translated: CASSPLAGDYNGQFF.

This sequence joins TRBV2 and TRBJ2-7; no firm D call. V lost 4 bases, J lost 3 bases, and 7 bases lay in between. The CDR3 runs 12 residues. Germline V CDR1 and CDR2: SNHLY, FYNNEI. CDR3 in DNA: TGTGCCAGCAGTGCGAGTCTCTACGAGCAGTACTTC. Its translation is CASSASLYEQYF.

The chain recombines TRBV28 with TRBJ2-3, with D maybe TRBD2 (5 bases). The germline V and J ends were trimmed by 5 bases and 2 bases, with 11 bases remaining between them. The CDR3 length is 14 residues. Looked up from germline, CDR1 is MDHEN and CDR2 is SYDVKM. As DNA, the CDR3 is TGTGCCAGCAGTCTCGGACTGATCACAGATACGCAGTATTTT. It yields the protein CASSLGLITDTQYF.

This chain connects TRBV4-2 to TRBJ2-6, with 7 bases matching TRBD1. Germline lookup yields CDR1 LGHNA and CDR2 YNFKEQ. CDR3 length: 16 residues. Trimming cost V 3 bases and J 2 bases; bases outside gene matches: 4. The CDR3 loop reads CASSQDTGAGANVLTF. CDR3 bases: TGTGCCAGCAGCCAGGACACAGGGGCTGGGGCCAACGTCCTGACTTTC.

This clone has a handful of counts. The V and J genes are TRBV6-5 and TRBJ1-2; no firm D call. Trimming stripped 5 bases from V and 8 bases from J, with 15 bases between. The germline CDR1 and CDR2 sequences are MNHEY and SVGAGI. This CDR3 spans 13 amino acids. DNA for the CDR3: TGTGCCAGCAGTACGGTAGGACGGGGAGGCTACACCTTC. Amino acids: CASSTVGRGGYTF.

The J gene is TRBJ1-4, the V gene TRBV2, with a weak D call TRBD1 (5 bases). The CDR3 has 15 amino acids. Germline V gene lookup returns CDR1 SNHLY and CDR2 FYNNEI. The V end lost 3 bases, the J end lost 4 bases, and 12 bases lay between the germline ends. CDR3 amino acids: CASSDTRARNEKLFF. CDR3 in DNA: TGTGCCAGCAGTGATACCAGGGCCCGTAATGAAAAACTGTTTTTT.

CDR3: CASSQTGWVYEQYF. For the CDR3, the DNA is TGTGCCAGCAGCCAAACAGGGTGGGTTTACGAGCAGTACTTC. V and J are TRBV14 and TRBJ2-7, with TRBD1 as a possible D gene (6 bases). Trimming took 2 bases from V and 4 from J, leaving 12 bases between them. Germline loops: CDR1 SGHDN, CDR2 FVKESK. CDR3 length: 14 residues.

On this clone: Other DNA sequences of this sample code for an identical CDR3. The chain links TRBV2 to TRBJ1-2; D is unclear. V gave up 4 bases and J gave up 4 bases, with 13 bases separating them. The CDR3 has 14 residues. Germline-derived CDR1 and CDR2 are SNHLY and FYNNEI. This CDR3 is CASSGGFSGYGYTF. For the CDR3, the DNA is TGTGCCAGCAGTGGCGGTTTTTCGGGCTATGGCTACACCTTC. Combining the CDR3 with reference TRBV2 and TRBJ1-2 gives the whole variable domain EPEVTQTPSHQVTQMGQEVILRCVPISNHLYFYWYRQILGQKVEFLVSFYNNEISEKSEIFDDQFSVERPDGSNFTLKIRSTKLEDSAMYFCASSGGFSGYGYTFGSGTRLTVV.

The genes are TRBV6-5 and TRBJ2-7; 8 nucleotides match TRBD2. Germline trimming cut 4 bases from V and 3 bases from J; bases unmatched to any gene: 8. The germline V gene encodes CDR1 MNHEY and CDR2 SVGAGI. The CDR3 has 15 amino acids. The CDR3 region is CASSSPIAGSYEQYF. The CDR3 nucleotides are TGTGCCAGCAGTTCCCCAATAGCGGGGAGCTACGAGCAGTACTTC.

This chain connects TRBV4-2 to TRBJ1-1, with unresolved D. The length of the CDR3 is 14 residues. Trimming removed 0 bases at V and 11 bases at J, with 16 bases between. Germline CDR1 reads LGHNA; CDR2 reads YNFKEQ. CDR3 DNA: TGTGCCAGCAGCCAAGAAGGTTCCCAGAGGGAGGCTTTCTTT. Translation gives CASSQEGSQREAFF.